These T cell receptor beta chains were read from a single sample in a study of OX40 agonist ivuxolimab in advanced cancers. TCRdb's copy holds only in-frame clones and misses some; the assay was immunoSEQ multiplex PCR. The sample contains some 64,000 clones, around 90% of which appear only once. The sample was CD4+ or CD8+ T cells sorted from blood, taken in a trial of the OX40 agonist ivuxolimab. These receptors all stem from an adult with an advanced solid tumor such as melanoma, head and neck, liver or kidney cancer. CDR3s include the opening cysteine and the closing phenylalanine or tryptophan. The D gene is left open where the match is weak. Where a row states a size, it is once, few, many or the class of an expanded clone; other rows omit it.

>-|TRBJ1-1|-|TRBV19
TGTGCCAGTAATCCCAGGGTTGTCACTGAAGCTTTCTTT
CASNPRVVTEAFF
>-|TRBJ2-5|TRBD1|TRBV7-9
TGTGCCAGCAGCCCCGGGACAGAAGAGACCCAGTACTTC
CASSPGTEETQYF
>-|TRBJ1-3|TRBD1|TRBV30
TGTGCCTTTGGACAGGGGGCGGCTGGAAACACCATATATTTT
CAFGQGAAGNTIYF
>-|TRBJ2-2|-|TRBV10-3
TGTGCCATCAGGAAACGGGGTCCTATGATGACGAACACCGGGGAGCTGTTTTTT
CAIRKRGPMMTNTGELFF
>-|TRBJ2-3|TRBD1|TRBV5-6
TGTGCCAGCAGCTTGTTGGGGTCCGGGACAGACTCCACAGATACGCAGTATTTT
CASSLLGSGTDSTDTQYF
>-|TRBJ1-2|TRBD1|TRBV7-2
TGTGCCAGCAGCCTACAGGGGACGGAGGGCTACACCTTC
CASSLQGTEGYTF
>-|TRBJ1-2|-|TRBV27
TGTGCCAGCAGTTCGCGGACGGATGCTAACTATGGCTACACCTTC
CASSSRTDANYGYTF
>-|TRBJ2-3|-|TRBV1
TGCACCAGCAGCCAAGAGGGAGGTAATTCAACTAGCGGGGGGGCCGAAGATACGCAGTATTTT
CTSSQEGGNSTSGGAEDTQYF
>-|TRBJ1-2|-|TRBV5-8
TGTGCCAGCAGTTTTGGACAGAACTATGGCTACACCTTC
CASSFGQNYGYTF
>once|TRBJ1-2|-|TRBV4-2
TGTGCCAGCAGCCAAGTCCAGTTCTATGGCTACACCTTC
CASSQVQFYGYTF
>-|TRBJ1-5|-|TRBV7-8
TGTGCCAGCAGCTTAGGTAGTTCGGGGACGGTAAAGCCCCAGCATTTT
CASSLGSSGTVKPQHF
>-|TRBJ2-3|-|TRBV7-8
TGTGCCAGCAGCTCTTTCGGGGGAGCGACAGATACGCAGTATTTT
CASSSFGGATDTQYF
>once|TRBJ2-5|-|TRBV5-1
TGCGCCAGCAGCCCCGGTAGAGGTGGAGAGACCCAGTACTTC
CASSPGRGGETQYF
>-|TRBJ1-5|-|TRBV6-5
TGTGCCAGCTCCCAATCGGTTGGTGCTCAGCCCCAGCATTTT
CASSQSVGAQPQHF
>-|TRBJ1-6|-|TRBV9
TGTGCCAGCAATAGGGGGAGGGATAATTCACCCCTCCACTTT
CASNRGRDNSPLHF
>-|TRBJ2-1|-|TRBV5-1
TGCGCCAGCAGCTTGGACGGGGGTGAGCAGTTCTTC
CASSLDGGEQFF
>-|TRBJ1-3|-|TRBV2
TGTGCCAGCAGCGACGCAACCCCGGGCGGAAACACCATATATTTT
CASSDATPGGNTIYF
>few|TRBJ2-7|-|TRBV21-1
TGTGCCAGCAGCAAAGGGGACAGGGGGCACCCCGTCAGCTCCTACGAGCAGTACTTC
CASSKGDRGHPVSSYEQYF
>-|TRBJ1-4|-|TRBV7-8
TGTGCCAGCAGCCAGCACAGGGTGTGGGCGACTAATGAAAAACTGTTTTTT
CASSQHRVWATNEKLFF
>-|TRBJ2-3|-|TRBV5-1
TGCGCCAGCAGCTTTGGCAGGGGCACAGATACGCAGTATTTT
CASSFGRGTDTQYF
>-|TRBJ2-7|-|TRBV19
TGTGCCAGTAGAGACGGAATCTACGAGCAGTACTTC
CASRDGIYEQYF
>-|TRBJ1-1|-|TRBV9
TGTGCCAGCAGCGCACGGAGAGCGAACACTGAAGCTTTCTTT
CASSARRANTEAFF
>-|TRBJ1-6|-|TRBV5-4
TGTGCCAGCAGCGAACAGACGTCCTATAATTCACCCCTCCACTTT
CASSEQTSYNSPLHF
>-|TRBJ2-1|TRBD2|TRBV7-2
TGTGCCAGCAGCTCTTCCGGGACTAGCGTATACAATGAGCAGTTCTTC
CASSSSGTSVYNEQFF
>-|TRBJ1-2|TRBD1|TRBV7-9
TGTGCCAGCACCTTGGGGACAGGGTCGATCTGGTATGGCTACACCTTC
CASTLGTGSIWYGYTF
>-|TRBJ2-1|TRBD2|TRBV6-1
TGTGCCAGCAGAGAAAGCGGGGGGGCTTACAATGAGCAGTTCTTC
CASRESGGAYNEQFF
>once|TRBJ2-5|-|TRBV6-1
TGTGCCAGCAGTGAGGATGTGGGAAACCAAGAGACCCAGTACTTC
CASSEDVGNQETQYF
>-|TRBJ1-2|TRBD1|TRBV18
TGTGCCAGCTCACAGGGACAGGATTATGGCTACACCTTC
CASSQGQDYGYTF